Below, 15 T cell receptor beta chains from the same sample are listed, as sequenced in a study of vaccination and CD4 T cells after COVID-19. Antigens of these TCRs are unknown. CD4+ T cells that had been cultured provided DNA sequenced with the Oncomine TCR Beta short-read assay. TCRdb passed the PCR reads through MiXCR, listing each CDR3 protein once. The sample yields 9,500 to 15,000 distinct CDR3 sequences, 53% seen once. Indicated treatment: roughly ten-day PBMC culture with coronavirus spike peptide pools or control peptides (ViraFEST assay). The sample comprised CD4+ T cells from blood, cultured in vitro. The receptors here all came from a human donor who had recovered from COVID-19.

J is TRBJ2-3 and V is TRBV19; 10 nucleotides match TRBD2. V lost 2 bases, J lost 3 bases, and 5 bases stayed unmatched. From germline, CDR1 is LNHDA and CDR2 SQIVND (reference sequence). The CDR3 has 16 residues. As DNA, the CDR3 is TGTGCCAGTAGTATAAGAGCTAGCGGGAGTACAGATACGCAGTATTTT. Protein: CASSIRASGSTDTQYF.

The V and J genes are TRBV7-9 and TRBJ2-7; D might be TRBD1 (6 bases). Germline CDR1 and CDR2: SEHNR and FQNEAQ (reference sequence). Trimming stripped 5 bases from V and 3 bases from J, with 8 bases between. This CDR3 has 12 residues. CDR3 amino acids: CASSLQGYEQYF. CDR3 sequence (DNA): TGTGCCAGCAGCCTACAGGGCTACGAGCAGTACTTC.

This clonotype appeared a single time. V and J are TRBV7-2 and TRBJ1-1; D ambiguous. CDR3 length: 15 amino acids. Germline V gene data show CDR1 as SGHTA and CDR2 as FQGNSA. V gave up 4 bases and J gave up 3 bases, with 15 bases separating them. The CDR3 DNA reads as TGTGCCAGCAGCTCCGACTCAGGATCTTACACTGAAGCTTTCTTT. This codes for CASSSDSGSYTEAFF.

The CDR3 spells CSARDLYGRGTGELFF. The CDR3 DNA follows: TGCAGTGCTAGAGATCTCTATGGGCGGGGTACCGGGGAGCTGTTTTTT. The genes are TRBV20-1 and TRBJ2-2; D might be TRBD2 (6 bases). Germline V gene sequence: CDR1 DFQATT, CDR2 SNEGSKA (reference sequence). CDR3 size: 16 residues. Trimming cost V 0 bases and J 5 bases, with 16 bases left between them.

The CDR3 loop is CASSMDRGFSPQHF. In nucleotides, the CDR3 is TGTGCCAGTAGTATGGACAGGGGATTTTCGCCCCAGCATTTT. J is TRBJ1-5 and V is TRBV19; 9 bases fit TRBD1. The CDR3 extends over 14 amino acids. V was pared by 3 bases and J by 9 bases, with 6 bases of the junction left unmatched. Germline-derived CDR1 and CDR2 are LNHDA and SQIVND (reference sequence).

J is TRBJ1-1 and V is TRBV20-1; 10 bases agree with TRBD1. This CDR3 region has 15 residues. The germline gives CDR1 DFQATT, CDR2 SNEGSKA (reference sequence). With V trimmed by 3 bases and J by 7 bases, 11 bases remained unmatched. The CDR3 sequence: CSASGGQGGKGEAFF. CDR3 bases: TGCAGTGCTAGCGGAGGACAGGGGGGGAAGGGTGAAGCTTTCTTT.

The chain couples TRBV20-1 to TRBJ2-1; D gene ambiguous. The germline gives CDR1 DFQATT, CDR2 SNEGSKA (reference sequence). The CDR3 is 13 amino acids. V was clipped by 4 bases and J by 0 bases, with 7 bases between them. CDR3 coding DNA: TGCAGTGCTACTGGCGGCTCCTACAATGAGCAGTTCTTC. Protein product: CSATGGSYNEQFF.

This clonotype has just a few counts. V and J are TRBV12-3 or TRBV12-4 and TRBJ1-5, with 7 bases lining up with TRBD1. The length of the CDR3 is 14 residues. With 5 bases clipped from V and 3 bases from J, the junction kept 4 bases outside the gene matches. The CDR3 DNA reads TGTGCCAGCAGTCGCGGACAGGTCAATCAGCCCCAGCATTTT. This encodes CASSRGQVNQPQHF.

The chain couples TRBV12-3 or TRBV12-4 to TRBJ2-3, with TRBD1 as a possible D gene (6 bases). The V end lost 1 base, the J end lost 0 bases, and 17 bases lay between the germline ends. The CDR3 is 18 residues long. CDR3 region: CASSLEQPGARSTDTQYF. In DNA form, the CDR3 reads TGTGCCAGCAGTTTAGAACAGCCAGGGGCCCGTAGCACAGATACGCAGTATTTT.

This clonotype has only a few counts. The chain is built from TRBV2 and TRBJ1-1, with D unclear. The germline gives CDR1 SNHLY, CDR2 FYNNEI. This CDR3 is 14 amino acids long. V shed 2 bases and J shed 3 bases, with 10 bases lying between them. CDR3 in DNA: TGTGCCAGCAGTGAACCCAGCGAACACACTGAAGCTTTCTTT. This gives the protein CASSEPSEHTEAFF.

V and J are TRBV5-1 and TRBJ2-2; TRBD1 agrees at 7 bases. The CDR3 spans 15 residues. Unmatched junction bases numbered 8, after V lost 4 bases and J lost 5 bases. Germline lookup yields CDR1 SGHRS and CDR2 YFSETQ. The CDR3 coding sequence is TGCGCCAGCAGCCCGACAGGGAGAGGGACCGGGGAGCTGTTTTTT. Translation gives CASSPTGRGTGELFF.

Written as DNA, the CDR3 is TGCAGCGTTGAAGCCGGGTTACTAGGGCCCTTTGGCTACACCTTC. Protein sequence: CSVEAGLLGPFGYTF. The genes are TRBV29-1 and TRBJ1-2; D is uncertain. Trimming stripped 1 base from V and 7 bases from J, with 19 bases between. This CDR3 region has 15 residues. CDR1 is SQVTM, CDR2 ANQGSEA, per germline.

The chain combines TRBV7-2 with TRBJ1-1, with D unresolved. Germline V gene lookup returns CDR1 SGHTA and CDR2 FQGNSA. This CDR3 region has 13 residues. V was trimmed by 5 bases and J by 0 bases, leaving 7 bases between them. The CDR3 region has the DNA TGTGCCAGCAGCCGGCTGGTGAACACTGAAGCTTTCTTT. Translated: CASSRLVNTEAFF.

The chain combines TRBV6-5 with TRBJ1-6; 9 nucleotides align to TRBD1. Germline V gives CDR1 MNHEY, CDR2 SVGAGI. CDR3 length: 15 residues. Losses at the gene ends were 1 base for V and 7 bases for J; bases not matched to a gene: 2. For the CDR3, the DNA is TGTGCCAGCAGTTACTTAGACAGGGGGAATTCACCCCTCCACTTT. It encodes CASSYLDRGNSPLHF.

This clonotype was recorded a few times. As DNA, the CDR3 is TGTGCTAGTGGTTTGGGGGACGGAGGGGAGGCTTTCTTT. Encoded protein: CASGLGDGGEAFF. This chain connects TRBV12-5 to TRBJ1-1, with a weak D call TRBD1 (5 bases). The ends were cut back, 1 base at V and 11 bases at J, with 14 bases in the middle. The CDR3 length is 13 residues. Germline V lookup: CDR1 LGHNT, CDR2 FRNRAP.